This TCR beta chain appears in the sequencing data of a study of cytomegalovirus exposure and HLA in healthy donors. On the study more broadly: Caucasian-associated ancestry cluster membership applied to just over 80% of around 400 genotyped donors. Whole-study findings and limits: Specific recognition of CMV antigens was confirmed in vitro for a few chains (all CMV-associated). With later analysis, a missense DCLRE1C variant became linked to TCR beta V- and J-gene trimming.

PCR primers comprised 60 Vbeta and 13 Jbeta primers. Sequenced by immunoSEQ multiplex PCR; TCRdb stores in-frame clones only, minus some. Of approximately 110,000 clones detected, 70% to 75% appear once; the ten largest clones hold 1.3%. Every donor was a healthy person donating bone marrow. This clone was detected only once. Antigen unknown. V lost 4 bases, J lost 0 bases, and 9 bases stayed unmatched. Germline CDR1 reads SEHNR; CDR2 reads FQNEAQ (reference sequence). The length of the CDR3 is 17 residues. The gene calls are TRBV7-9 and TRBJ1-1, with 9 bases lining up with TRBD1. The sequence was collected from a man in his forties in good health and CMV-seronegative. Sequencing used PBMCs. The CDR3 DNA reads as TGTGCCAGCAGCTCGACAGGGGGAATCGGGATGAACACTGAAGCTTTCTTT. The encoded protein is CASSSTGGIGMNTEAFF.